The 8 T cell receptor beta chains reported below all come from one sample, sequenced in a study of graft-versus-host responses after intestinal transplantation. Profiling relied on immunoSEQ multiplex PCR, and the TCRdb table lists in-frame clones only, not all of them. The table has under 90,000 clones, 90% seen once. These receptors are not linked to any known antigen. The source material was unstimulated CD8+ T cells sorted from spleen or lymph node cells, sampled before transplant. These receptors originate from a human donor who was the organ donor for an intestinal transplant.

CDR3 protein: CASSYRRVTDTQYF. The CDR3 DNA reads as TGTGCCAGCAGCTACCGACGGGTCACAGATACGCAGTATTTT. The V and J genes are TRBV14 and TRBJ2-3; D gene ambiguous. The CDR3 runs to 14 residues. In germline, CDR1 is SGHDN, CDR2 FVKESK. Trimming left V 5 bases short and J 2 bases short, with 11 bases between.

V gene TRBV11-2 combines with J gene TRBJ1-2; D not certain. Germline V gene sequence: CDR1 SGHAT, CDR2 FQNNGV. The CDR3 sequence is 14 residues long. The V gene lost 2 bases and the J gene lost 2 bases, with 9 bases spanning the gap. The CDR3 DNA reads as TGTGCCAGCAGCTTAAGTGGGCTAAACTATGGCTACACCTTC. Translating it yields CASSLSGLNYGYTF.

The rearrangement uses TRBV6-5 and TRBJ2-5; tentative D call: TRBD1 (5 bases). Between the trimmed V and J ends, which lost 2 bases and 5 bases, there was a span of 9 bases. The CDR3 loop spans 13 amino acids. CDR1 and CDR2 from the germline V gene are MNHEY and SVGAGI. This chain's CDR3 is CASSYPPGETQYF. The DNA for the CDR3 is TGTGCCAGCAGTTACCCGCCAGGGGAGACCCAGTACTTC.

The rearrangement uses TRBV5-1 and TRBJ1-4, with D possibly TRBD1 on 5 matching bases. Germline loops: CDR1 SGHRS, CDR2 YFSETQ. The CDR3 has 16 amino acids. Trimming stripped 3 bases from V and 3 bases from J, with 15 bases between. In DNA form, the CDR3 reads TGCGCCAGCAGCTCTTACAGGAATTCGGCTAATGAAAAACTGTTTTTT. It translates to CASSSYRNSANEKLFF.

CDR3 nucleotide sequence: TGCGCCAGCAGCCAATCCTCCGGAACAGCCTATGGCTACACCTTC. It codes for CASSQSSGTAYGYTF. The chain recombines TRBV4-1 with TRBJ1-2, with D uncertain. The CDR3 totals 15 residues. V lost 2 bases and J lost 4, with 14 bases in between. The germline CDR1 and CDR2 sequences are MGHRA and YSYEKL.

CDR3 region: CASNQGNSPLHF. CDR3 nucleotides: TGTGCCAGTAACCAGGGAAATTCACCCCTCCACTTT. This chain joins TRBV28 and TRBJ1-6, with D possibly TRBD1 on 5 matching bases. Germline CDR1 reads MDHEN; CDR2 reads SYDVKM. The CDR3 runs to 12 residues. The V end was cut by 9 bases, the J end by 7 bases, with 10 bases between. The full variable domain, in which reference TRBV28 and TRBJ1-6 provide the parts outside the CDR3, is DVKVTQSSRYLVKRTGEKVFLECVQDMDHENMFWYRQDPGLGLRLIYFSYDVKMKEKGDIPEGYSVSREKKERFSLILESASTNQTSMYLCASNQGNSPLHFGNGTRLTVT.

The rearrangement joins TRBV7-2 to TRBJ1-2; a possible D gene is TRBD1 (5 bases). The germline gives CDR1 SGHTA, CDR2 FQGNSA. V was pared by 3 bases and J by 6 bases, with 23 bases between. The CDR3 is 17 residues long. The CDR3 sequence: CASSLGKVVQGMNGYTF. The CDR3 coding sequence is TGTGCCAGCAGCTTGGGGAAAGTGGTCCAGGGAATGAATGGCTACACCTTC. The full variable domain, with the rest looked up from reference TRBV7-2 and TRBJ1-2, is GAGVSQSPSNKVTEKGKDVELRCDPISGHTALYWYRQSLGQGLEFLIYFQGNSAPDKSGLPSDRFSAERTGGSVSTLTIQRTQQEDSAVYLCASSLGKVVQGMNGYTFGSGTRLTVV.

The CDR3 reads CASSIGTTLYTEAFF. For the CDR3, the DNA is TGTGCCAGTAGTATTGGGACAACCCTATACACTGAAGCTTTCTTT. The chain carries TRBV19 and TRBJ1-1, with D tentatively TRBD1 (6 bases). The CDR3 contains 15 residues. Germline lookup yields CDR1 LNHDA and CDR2 SQIVND (reference sequence). Trimming removed 3 bases from V and 3 bases from J, with 14 bases in between.